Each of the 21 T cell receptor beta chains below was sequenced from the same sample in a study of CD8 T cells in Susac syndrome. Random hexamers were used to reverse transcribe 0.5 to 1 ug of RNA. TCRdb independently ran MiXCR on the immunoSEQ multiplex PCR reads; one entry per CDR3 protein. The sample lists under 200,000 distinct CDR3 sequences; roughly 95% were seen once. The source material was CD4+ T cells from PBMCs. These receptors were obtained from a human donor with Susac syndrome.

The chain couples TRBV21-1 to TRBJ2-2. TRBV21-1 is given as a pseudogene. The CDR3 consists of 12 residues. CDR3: CASSKDPGELFF. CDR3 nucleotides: TGTGCCAGCAGCAAGGATCCCGGGGAGCTGTTTTTT.

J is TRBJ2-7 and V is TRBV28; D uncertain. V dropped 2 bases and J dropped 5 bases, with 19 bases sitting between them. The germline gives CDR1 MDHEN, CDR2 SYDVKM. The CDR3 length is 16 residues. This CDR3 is CASSLGQIVWGDEQYF. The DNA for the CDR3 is TGTGCCAGCAGTTTAGGTCAAATAGTTTGGGGTGACGAGCAGTACTTC.

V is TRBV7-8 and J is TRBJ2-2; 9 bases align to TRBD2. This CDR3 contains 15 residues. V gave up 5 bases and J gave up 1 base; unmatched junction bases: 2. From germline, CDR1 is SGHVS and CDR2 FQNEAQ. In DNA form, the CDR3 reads TGTGCCAGCAGCCGCGGGGGGGAGAACACCGGGGAGCTGTTTTTT. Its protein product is CASSRGGENTGELFF.

The CDR3 loop reads CASSLAPSSTDTQYF. The CDR3 DNA reads TGTGCCAGCAGTTTGGCGCCCTCTAGCACAGATACGCAGTATTTT. The genes are TRBV28 and TRBJ2-3; D is ambiguous. There are 15 residues in the CDR3. Germline lookup yields CDR1 MDHEN and CDR2 SYDVKM. The V end was cut by 3 bases, the J end by 0 bases, with 10 bases between.

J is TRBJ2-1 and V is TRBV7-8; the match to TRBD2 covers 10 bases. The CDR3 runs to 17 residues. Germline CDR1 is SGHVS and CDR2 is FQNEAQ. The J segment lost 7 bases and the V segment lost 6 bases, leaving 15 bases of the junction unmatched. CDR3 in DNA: TGTGCCAGCAGTTCAATCGGGACTAGCGAAGCGAGTAATGAGCAGTTCTTC. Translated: CASSSIGTSEASNEQFF.

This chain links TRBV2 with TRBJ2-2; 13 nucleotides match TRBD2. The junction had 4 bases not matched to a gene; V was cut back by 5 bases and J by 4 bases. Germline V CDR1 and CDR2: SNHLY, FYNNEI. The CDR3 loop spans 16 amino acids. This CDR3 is CASSKTSGGSTGELFF. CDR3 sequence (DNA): TGTGCCAGCAGTAAGACTAGCGGGGGGTCCACCGGGGAGCTGTTTTTT.

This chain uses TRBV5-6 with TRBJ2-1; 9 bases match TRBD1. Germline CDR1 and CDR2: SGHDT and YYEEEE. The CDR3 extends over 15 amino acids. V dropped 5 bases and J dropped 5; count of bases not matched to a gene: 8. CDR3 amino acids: CASSPGTGSDNEQFF. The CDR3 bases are TGTGCCAGCAGTCCCGGGACAGGGTCGGACAATGAGCAGTTCTTC.

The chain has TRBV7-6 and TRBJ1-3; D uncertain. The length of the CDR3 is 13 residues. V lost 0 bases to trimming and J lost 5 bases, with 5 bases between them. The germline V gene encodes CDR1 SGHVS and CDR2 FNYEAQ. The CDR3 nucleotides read TGTGCCAGCAGCTTAGCGCTCCGAAACACCATATATTTT. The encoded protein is CASSLALRNTIYF.

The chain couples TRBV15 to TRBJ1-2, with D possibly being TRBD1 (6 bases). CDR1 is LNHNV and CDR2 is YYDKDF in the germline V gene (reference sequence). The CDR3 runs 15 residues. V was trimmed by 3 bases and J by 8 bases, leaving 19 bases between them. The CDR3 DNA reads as TGTGCCACCAGCAGCGCCAGGACAGTTTCAGAAGGCTACACCTTC. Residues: CATSSARTVSEGYTF. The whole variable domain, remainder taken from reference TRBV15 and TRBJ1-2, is DAMVIQNPRYQVTQFGKPVTLSCSQTLNHNVMYWYQQKSSQAPKLLFHYYDKDFNNEADTPDNFQSRRPNTSFCFLDIRSPGLGDTAMYLCATSSARTVSEGYTFGSGTRLTVV.

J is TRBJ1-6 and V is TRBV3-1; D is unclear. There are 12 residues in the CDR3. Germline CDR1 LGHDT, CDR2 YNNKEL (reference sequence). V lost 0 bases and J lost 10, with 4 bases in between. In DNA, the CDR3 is TGTGCCAGCAGCCAAGAATGGTCACCCCTCCACTTT. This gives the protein CASSQEWSPLHF.

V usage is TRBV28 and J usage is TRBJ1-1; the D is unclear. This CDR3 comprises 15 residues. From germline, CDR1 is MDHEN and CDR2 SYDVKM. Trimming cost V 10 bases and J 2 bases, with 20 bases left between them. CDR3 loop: CAIHDTLTFNTEAFF. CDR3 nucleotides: TGTGCCATCCATGACACCCTTACCTTTAACACTGAAGCTTTCTTT. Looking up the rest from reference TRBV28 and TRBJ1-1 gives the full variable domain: DVKVTQSSRYLVKRTGEKVFLECVQDMDHENMFWYRQDPGLGLRLIYFSYDVKMKEKGDIPEGYSVSREKKERFSLILESASTNQTSMYLCAIHDTLTFNTEAFFGQGTRLTVV.

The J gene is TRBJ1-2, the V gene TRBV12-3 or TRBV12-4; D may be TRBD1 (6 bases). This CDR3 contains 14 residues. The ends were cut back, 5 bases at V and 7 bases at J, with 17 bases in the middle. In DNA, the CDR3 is TGTGCCAGCAGTCAGGACAGTTTTGCGGCTGGCTACACCTTC. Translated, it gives CASSQDSFAAGYTF.

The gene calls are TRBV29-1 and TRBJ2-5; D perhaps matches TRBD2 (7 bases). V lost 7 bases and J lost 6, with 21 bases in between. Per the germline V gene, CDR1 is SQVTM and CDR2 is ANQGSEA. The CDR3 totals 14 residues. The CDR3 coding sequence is TGCAGCGGTCTCGTGAGGGGGGGTTGGAAGACCCAGTACTTC. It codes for CSGLVRGGWKTQYF.

In DNA form, the CDR3 reads TGTGCCAGCGGTAACAGGGGGACTGAAGCTTTCTTT. Protein sequence: CASGNRGTEAFF. The V call is TRBV9, the J call TRBJ1-1, with 8 bases lining up with TRBD1. CDR1 and CDR2 (germline): SGDLS, YYNGEE. V gave up 7 bases and J gave up 5 bases; unmatched junction bases: 4. The CDR3 loop spans 12 amino acids.

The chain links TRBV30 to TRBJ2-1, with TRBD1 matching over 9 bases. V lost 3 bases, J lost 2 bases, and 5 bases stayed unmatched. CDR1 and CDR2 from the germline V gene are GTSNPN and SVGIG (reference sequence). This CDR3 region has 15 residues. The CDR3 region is CAWRAGTGTYNEQFF. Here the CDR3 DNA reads TGTGCCTGGAGAGCCGGGACAGGGACCTACAATGAGCAGTTCTTC.

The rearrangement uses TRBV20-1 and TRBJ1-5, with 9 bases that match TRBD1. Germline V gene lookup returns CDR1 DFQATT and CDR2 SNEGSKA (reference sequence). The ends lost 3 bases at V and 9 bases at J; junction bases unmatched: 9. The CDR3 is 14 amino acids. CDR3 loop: CSASPRTGAVPQHF. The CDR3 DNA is TGCAGTGCTAGTCCCCGGACAGGGGCAGTGCCCCAGCATTTT.

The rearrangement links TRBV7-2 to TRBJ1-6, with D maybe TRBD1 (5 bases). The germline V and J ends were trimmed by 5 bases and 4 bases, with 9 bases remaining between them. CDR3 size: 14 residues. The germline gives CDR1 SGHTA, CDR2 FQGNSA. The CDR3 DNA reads TGTGCCAGCAGCGTGGGACCGTATAATTCACCCCTCCACTTT. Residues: CASSVGPYNSPLHF.

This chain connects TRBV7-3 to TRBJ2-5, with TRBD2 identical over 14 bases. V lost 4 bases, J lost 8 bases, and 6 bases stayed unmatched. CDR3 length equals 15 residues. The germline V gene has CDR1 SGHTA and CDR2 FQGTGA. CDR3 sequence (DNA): TGTGCCAGCAGCTCCACAGGGACTAGCGGGGGAACCCAGTACTTC. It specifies CASSSTGTSGGTQYF.

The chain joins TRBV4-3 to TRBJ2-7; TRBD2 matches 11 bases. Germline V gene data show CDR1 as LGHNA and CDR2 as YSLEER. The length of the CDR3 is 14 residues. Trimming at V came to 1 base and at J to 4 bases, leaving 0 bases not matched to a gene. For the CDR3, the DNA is TGCGCCAGCAGCCAAGGACTAGCGGGGTACGAGCAGTACTTC. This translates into CASSQGLAGYEQYF.

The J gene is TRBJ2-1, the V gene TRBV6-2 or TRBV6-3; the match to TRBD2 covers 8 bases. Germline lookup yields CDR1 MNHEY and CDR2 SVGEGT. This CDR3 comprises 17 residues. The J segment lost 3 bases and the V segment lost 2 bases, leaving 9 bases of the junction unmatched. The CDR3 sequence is CASSYARGGANYNEQFF. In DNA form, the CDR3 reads TGTGCCAGCAGTTACGCACGGGGGGGGGCAAACTACAATGAGCAGTTCTTC.

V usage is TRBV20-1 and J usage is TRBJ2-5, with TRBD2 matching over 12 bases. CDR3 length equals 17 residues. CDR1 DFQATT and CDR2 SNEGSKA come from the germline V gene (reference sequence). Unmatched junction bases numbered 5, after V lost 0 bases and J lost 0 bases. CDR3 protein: CSARELAGGAYQETQYF. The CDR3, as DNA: TGCAGTGCTAGAGAACTAGCGGGAGGAGCCTACCAAGAGACCCAGTACTTC.